This T cell receptor beta chain was documented in a study of blood T cell repertoires in COVID-19. Germline-derived CDR1 and CDR2 are WSHSY and SAAADI. There are 14 residues in the CDR3. Exposed study participants had met a COVID-19 case within 2 weeks before entry. This table comes from immunoSEQ multiplex PCR, and its TCRdb copy is limited to in-frame clones, with some not included. The sample holds around 130,000 clones, roughly 80% seen once. A word on this clone: One junction end does not reproduce the germline sequence, and a read error may be involved.

Sequenced material: PBMCs or T cells enriched from blood (not recorded which). The clonotype originates from a young woman who had been exposed to COVID-19. V usage is TRBV10-2 and J usage is TRBJ2-7, with TRBD1 matching over 9 bases. The chain's CDR3 is CASRETGGIDEQYF. As DNA, the CDR3 is TGCGCCAGCCGTGAAACAGGGGGCATCGACGAGCAGTACTTC.